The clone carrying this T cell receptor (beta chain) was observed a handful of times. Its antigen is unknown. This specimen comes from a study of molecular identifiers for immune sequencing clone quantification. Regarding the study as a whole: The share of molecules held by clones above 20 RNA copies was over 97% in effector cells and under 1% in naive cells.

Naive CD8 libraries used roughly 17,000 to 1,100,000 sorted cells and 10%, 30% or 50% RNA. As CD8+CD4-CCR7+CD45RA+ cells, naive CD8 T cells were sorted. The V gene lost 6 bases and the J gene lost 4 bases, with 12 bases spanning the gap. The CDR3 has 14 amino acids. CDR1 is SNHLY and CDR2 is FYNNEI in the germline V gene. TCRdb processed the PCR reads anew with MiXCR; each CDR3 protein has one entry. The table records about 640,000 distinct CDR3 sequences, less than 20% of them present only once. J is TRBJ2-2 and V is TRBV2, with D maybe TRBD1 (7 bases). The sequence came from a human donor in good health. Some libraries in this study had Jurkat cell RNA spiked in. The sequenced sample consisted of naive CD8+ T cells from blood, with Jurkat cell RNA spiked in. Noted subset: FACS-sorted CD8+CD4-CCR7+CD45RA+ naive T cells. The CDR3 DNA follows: TGTGCCAGCAGCACAGGGGAGGCCACCGGGGAGCTGTTTTTT. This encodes CASSTGEATGELFF.